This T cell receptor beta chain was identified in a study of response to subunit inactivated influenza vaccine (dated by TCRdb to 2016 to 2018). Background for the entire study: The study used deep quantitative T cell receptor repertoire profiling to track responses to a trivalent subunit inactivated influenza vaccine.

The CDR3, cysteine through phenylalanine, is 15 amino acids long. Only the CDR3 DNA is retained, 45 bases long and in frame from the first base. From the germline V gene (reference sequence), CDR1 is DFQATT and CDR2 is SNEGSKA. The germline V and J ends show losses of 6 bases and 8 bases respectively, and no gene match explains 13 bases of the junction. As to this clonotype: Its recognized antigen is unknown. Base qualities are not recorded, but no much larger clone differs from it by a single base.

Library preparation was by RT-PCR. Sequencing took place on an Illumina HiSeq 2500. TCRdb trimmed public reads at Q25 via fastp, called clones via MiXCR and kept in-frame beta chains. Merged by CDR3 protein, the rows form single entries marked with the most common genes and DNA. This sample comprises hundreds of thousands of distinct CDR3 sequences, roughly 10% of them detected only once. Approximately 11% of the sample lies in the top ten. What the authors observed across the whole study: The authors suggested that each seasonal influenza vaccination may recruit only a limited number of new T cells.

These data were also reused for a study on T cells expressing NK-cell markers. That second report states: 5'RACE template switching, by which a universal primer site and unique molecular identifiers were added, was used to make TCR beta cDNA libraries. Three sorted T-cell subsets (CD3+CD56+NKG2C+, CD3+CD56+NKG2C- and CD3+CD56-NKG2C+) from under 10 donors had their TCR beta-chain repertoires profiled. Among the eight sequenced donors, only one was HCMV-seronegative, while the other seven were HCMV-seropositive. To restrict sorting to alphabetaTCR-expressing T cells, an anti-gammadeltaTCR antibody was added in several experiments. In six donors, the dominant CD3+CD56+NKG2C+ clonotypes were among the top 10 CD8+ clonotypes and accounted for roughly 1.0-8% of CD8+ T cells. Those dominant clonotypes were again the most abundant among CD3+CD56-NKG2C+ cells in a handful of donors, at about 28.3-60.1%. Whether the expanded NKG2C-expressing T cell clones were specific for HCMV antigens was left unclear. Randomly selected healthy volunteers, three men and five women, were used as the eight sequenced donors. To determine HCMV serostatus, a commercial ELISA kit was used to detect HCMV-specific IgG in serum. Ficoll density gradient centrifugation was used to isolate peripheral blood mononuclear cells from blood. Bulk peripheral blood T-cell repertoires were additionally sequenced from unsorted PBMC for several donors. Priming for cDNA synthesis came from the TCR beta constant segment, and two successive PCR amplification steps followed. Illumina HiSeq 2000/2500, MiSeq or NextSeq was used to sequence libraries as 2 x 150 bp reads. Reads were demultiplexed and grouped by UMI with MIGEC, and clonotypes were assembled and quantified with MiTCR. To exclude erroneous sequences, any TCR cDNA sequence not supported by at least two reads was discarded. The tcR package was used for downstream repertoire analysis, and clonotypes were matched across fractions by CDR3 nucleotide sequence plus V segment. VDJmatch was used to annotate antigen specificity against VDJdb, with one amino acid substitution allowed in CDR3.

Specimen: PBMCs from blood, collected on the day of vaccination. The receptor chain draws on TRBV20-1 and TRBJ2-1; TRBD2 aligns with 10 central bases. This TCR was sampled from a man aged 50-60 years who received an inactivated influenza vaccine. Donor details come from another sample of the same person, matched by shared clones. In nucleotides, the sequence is TGCAGTGCCCAGTCATCCGGGACTAGCGTCGATGAGCAGTTCTTC. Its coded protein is CSAQSSGTSVDEQFF.